The 29 T cell receptor beta chains reported below all come from one sample, sequenced in a study of cytomegalovirus exposure and HLA in healthy donors. A multiplex PCR was run with 60 Vbeta primers and 13 Jbeta primers. TCRdb's copy holds only in-frame clones and misses some; the assay was immunoSEQ multiplex PCR. The sample includes about 52,000 clones, about 57% of them seen just once. Sequenced sample: PBMCs. All receptors come from a human donor in good health.

This clone was seen only once. The rearrangement uses TRBV5-1 and TRBJ2-1, with TRBD2 matching 12 bases. Germline lookup yields CDR1 SGHRS and CDR2 YFSETQ. The CDR3 is made up of 15 amino acids. Unmatched junction bases numbered 6, after V lost 3 bases and J lost 8 bases. The CDR3 nucleotides read TGCGCCAGCAGCTCTAGCGGGGGGGGCCGGTATGAGCAGTTCTTC. Translation: CASSSSGGGRYEQFF.

The rearrangement uses TRBV6-1 and TRBJ1-5, with D perhaps TRBD1 (6 bases). Germline CDR1 and CDR2: MNHNS and SASEGT. V shed 7 bases and J shed 7 bases, with 17 bases lying between them. The CDR3 spans 14 residues. Here the CDR3 DNA reads TGTGCCAGCACACTGGACAGTCTTGGGCAGCCCCAGCATTTT. Translated: CASTLDSLGQPQHF.

V usage is TRBV4-2 and J usage is TRBJ2-1, with TRBD2 identical over 7 bases. Germline V lookup: CDR1 LGHNA, CDR2 YNFKEQ. J lost 3 bases, V lost 1 base, and 6 bases had no gene match. The CDR3 spans 16 residues. CDR3 bases: TGTGCCAGCAGCCAAGTCGGTCTAGCGGACTACAATGAGCAGTTCTTC. It yields the protein CASSQVGLADYNEQFF.

This clone was counted between two and nine times. The rearrangement uses TRBV7-2 and TRBJ2-7, with 7 bases fitting TRBD1. After removal of 3 bases from V and 3 bases from J, the junction contained 5 bases not matched to a gene. The CDR3 runs 14 residues. Germline V gene lookup returns CDR1 SGHTA and CDR2 FQGNSA. The CDR3 bases are TGTGCCAGCAGCTTTAACAGGGGAATCTACGAGCAGTACTTC. Its translation is CASSFNRGIYEQYF.

The V call is TRBV7-2, the J call TRBJ1-6; D is unresolved. The CDR3 consists of 12 residues. The germline V gene encodes CDR1 SGHTA and CDR2 FQGNSA. Trimming removed 5 bases at V and 13 bases at J, with 12 bases between. The CDR3 DNA is TGTGCCAGCAGCATAATGAACTCCCCCCTCCACTTT. This encodes CASSIMNSPLHF.

This clone was observed a handful of times. The chain carries TRBV30 and TRBJ1-5; D perhaps matches TRBD1 (6 bases). V was trimmed by 0 bases and J by 3 bases, leaving 15 bases between them. The CDR3 extends over 16 amino acids. From germline, CDR1 is GTSNPN and CDR2 SVGIG (reference sequence). CDR3 region: CAWSVSPGVHNQPQHF. CDR3 bases: TGTGCCTGGAGTGTATCCCCAGGGGTACACAATCAGCCCCAGCATTTT.

The chain has TRBV5-8 and TRBJ1-5, with TRBD1 matching over 10 bases. The germline CDR1 and CDR2 sequences are SGHTS and YDEGEE. Germline trimming cut 4 bases from V and 6 bases from J; bases unmatched to any gene: 7. CDR3 length: 15 residues. CDR3 sequence reads: CASSRGQGIRQPQHF. In DNA form, the CDR3 reads TGTGCCAGCAGCAGGGGACAGGGGATCCGTCAGCCCCAGCATTTT. Filled out from reference TRBV5-8 and TRBJ1-5, the complete variable domain reads EAGVTQSPTHLIKTRGQQATLRCSPISGHTSVYWYQQALGLGLQFLLWYDEGEERNRGNFPPRFSGRQFPNYSSELNVNALELEDSALYLCASSRGQGIRQPQHFGDGTRLSIL.

The chain joins TRBV30 to TRBJ2-1; 7 nucleotides line up with TRBD2. In germline, CDR1 is GTSNPN, CDR2 SVGIG (reference sequence). This CDR3 has 14 residues. Losses at the gene ends were 5 bases for V and 11 bases for J; bases not matched to a gene: 15. The CDR3 DNA reads TGTGCCTGGGCTTCTCTGGGGACCGGGACTAAGCAGTTCTTC. Translated: CAWASLGTGTKQFF. Variable domain in full (rest from reference TRBV30 and TRBJ2-1): SQTIHQWPATLVQPVGSPLSLECTVEGTSNPNLYWYRQAAGRGLQLLFYSVGIGQISSEVPQNLSASRPQDRQFILSSKKLLLSDSGFYLCAWASLGTGTKQFFGPGTRLTVL.

The CDR3 nucleotides are TGTGCCAGCTCACCACTGGGACAGAGGAATGAAAAACTGTTTTTT. Amino acids: CASSPLGQRNEKLFF. The chain uses TRBV18 and TRBJ1-4, with 7 bases matching TRBD1. This CDR3 is built from 15 residues. V lost 1 base to trimming and J lost 5 bases; unmatched junction nucleotides: 4. Germline assignment: CDR1 KGHSH and CDR2 LQKENI.

The J gene is TRBJ2-7, the V gene TRBV5-1, with 10 bases aligning to TRBD1. The CDR3 is 15 residues long. Unmatched junction bases numbered 9, after V lost 4 bases and J lost 5 bases. Germline lookup yields CDR1 SGHRS and CDR2 YFSETQ. CDR3 sequence: CASSPPRDRGDEQYF. The DNA of the CDR3 is TGCGCCAGCAGCCCCCCGCGGGACAGGGGTGACGAGCAGTACTTC.

This clone was picked up a small number of times. The CDR3 here is CASSLRTGEQYF. CDR3 DNA: TGTGCCAGCAGCCTCCGGACAGGCGAGCAGTACTTC. The chain is built from TRBV11-2 and TRBJ2-5; 7 bases map to TRBD1. The end of the DNA is better explained by TRBJ2-7, so the J call may be wrong. Germline loops: CDR1 SGHAT, CDR2 FQNNGV. This CDR3 has 12 residues.

This clone was seen a handful of times. The V and J genes are TRBV5-4 and TRBJ1-2, with TRBD1 identical over 11 bases. This CDR3 region has 14 residues. Germline CDR1 reads SGHNT; CDR2 reads YYREEE (reference sequence). J gave up 8 bases and V 4 bases, and 7 bases lay outside the gene matches. For the CDR3, the DNA is TGTGCCAGCAGCCGCGGACAGGGGGCGTTCGGCTACACCTTC. Translating it yields CASSRGQGAFGYTF.

The table lists this clone with a few counts. This chain connects TRBV7-2 to TRBJ1-2; 8 nucleotides match TRBD1. The germline V gene has CDR1 SGHTA and CDR2 FQGNSA. This CDR3 comprises 15 residues. The V gene end was trimmed by 4 bases and the J gene end by 4 bases; junction bases not matched to a gene: 8. As DNA, the CDR3 is TGTGCCAGCAGCTCCAATACTGGGACAGGCTATGGCTACACCTTC. This translates into CASSSNTGTGYGYTF. Full variable domain (missing parts from reference TRBV7-2 and TRBJ1-2): GAGVSQSPSNKVTEKGKDVELRCDPISGHTALYWYRQSLGQGLEFLIYFQGNSAPDKSGLPSDRFSAERTGGSVSTLTIQRTQQEDSAVYLCASSSNTGTGYGYTFGSGTRLTVV.

The chain joins TRBV18 to TRBJ2-7, with TRBD2 as a possible D gene (6 bases). Germline lookup yields CDR1 KGHSH and CDR2 LQKENI. The CDR3 has 16 amino acids. Deletions cut 1 base from V and 0 bases from J, with 13 bases between. In nucleotides, the CDR3 is TGTGCCAGCTCACCACGTGGAGGGGCCCTCTCCTACGAGCAGTACTTC. Its translation: CASSPRGGALSYEQYF.

This clone came up a few times. The V and J genes are TRBV5-1 and TRBJ2-1; D possibly corresponds to TRBD1 (6 bases). CDR1 and CDR2 from the germline V gene are SGHRS and YFSETQ. The CDR3 consists of 14 residues. Trimming shortened V by 2 bases and J by 10 bases, and 16 bases separated the two germline ends. CDR3 region: CASSFGTTKWEQFF. In DNA form, the CDR3 reads TGCGCCAGCAGCTTTGGGACAACTAAATGGGAGCAGTTCTTC.

This clone turned up a few times. The junction shows a germline mismatch at one end, possibly a read error. The rearrangement joins TRBV4-2 to TRBJ2-7, with 9 bases fitting TRBD2. The CDR3 runs 14 residues. CDR1 and CDR2 from the germline V gene are LGHNA and YNFKEQ. The CDR3 sequence is CASSQAGGAYEQYF. The DNA for the CDR3 is TGTGCCAGCAGTCAAGCGGGGGGAGCCTACGAGCAGTACTTC.

V gene TRBV19 combines with J gene TRBJ2-5; 8 bases are shared with TRBD1. Germline loops: CDR1 LNHDA, CDR2 SQIVND (reference sequence). This CDR3 contains 14 residues. Trimming took 6 bases from V and 3 from J; bases not matched to a gene: 6. The CDR3 DNA sequence: TGTGCCAGTAGCGACAGGGGCCTTAAAGAGACCCAGTACTTC. Encoded protein: CASSDRGLKETQYF.

The chain combines TRBV10-2 with TRBJ2-4; D is uncertain. CDR1 is WSHSY and CDR2 is SAAADI in the germline V gene. The CDR3 has 13 residues. V was shortened by 3 bases and J by 0 bases, with 3 bases between the two germline ends. As DNA, the CDR3 is TGCGCCAGCAGTGAACTAGCCAAAAACATTCAGTACTTC. This sequence encodes CASSELAKNIQYF.

The chain carries TRBV9 and TRBJ2-7; 12 nucleotides agree with TRBD2. The germline gives CDR1 SGDLS, CDR2 YYNGEE. V dropped 3 bases and J dropped 5; count of bases not matched to a gene: 9. The CDR3 is 16 residues long. CDR3 sequence reads: CASSASGGALAHEQYF. CDR3 nucleotide sequence: TGTGCCAGCAGCGCTAGCGGGGGGGCCCTCGCCCACGAGCAGTACTTC. The variable domain in full, with the rest retrieved from reference TRBV9 and TRBJ2-7, is DSGVTQTPKHLITATGQRVTLRCSPRSGDLSVYWYQQSLDQGLQFLIQYYNGEERAKGNILERFSAQQFPDLHSELNLSSLELGDSALYFCASSASGGALAHEQYFGPGTRLTVT.

Only a few counts were recorded for this clone. Written as DNA, the CDR3 is TGTGCCAGCAGCTTGGCCGGGACAACTGGAAACACCATATATTTT. Its translation: CASSLAGTTGNTIYF. The chain is built from TRBV5-4 and TRBJ1-3, with TRBD1 as a possible D gene (6 bases). Trimming cost V 0 bases and J 2 bases, with 9 bases left between them. The length of the CDR3 is 15 residues. Germline lookup yields CDR1 SGHNT and CDR2 YYREEE (reference sequence).

CDR3 residues: CASSPGPGLKNIQYF. DNA of the CDR3: TGTGCCAGTAGTCCGGGCCCAGGGCTCAAAAACATTCAGTACTTC. V gene TRBV19 combines with J gene TRBJ2-4, with TRBD1 as a possible D gene (5 bases). Deletions cut 5 bases from V and 3 bases from J, with 14 bases between. The length of the CDR3 is 15 residues. The germline V gene encodes CDR1 LNHDA and CDR2 SQIVND (reference sequence).

The gene calls are TRBV4-1 and TRBJ1-3; D unresolved. Germline loops: CDR1 MGHRA, CDR2 YSYEKL. The CDR3 has 15 amino acids. V lost 1 base to trimming and J lost 0 bases, with 7 bases between them. The DNA of the CDR3 is TGCGCCAGCAGCCAAGCCCTTAGCTCTGGAAACACCATATATTTT. Residues: CASSQALSSGNTIYF.

The rearrangement joins TRBV12-5 to TRBJ1-1, with 9 bases aligning to TRBD1. The V and J ends lost 5 bases and 2 bases, in that order; junction bases with no gene match: 9. Germline assignment: CDR1 LGHNT and CDR2 FRNRAP. CDR3 length: 16 residues. The CDR3 nucleotides are TGTGCTAGTGGTCCCGGGACAGGGTCCTTTAACACTGAAGCTTTCTTT. Its protein is CASGPGTGSFNTEAFF. Variable domain in full (rest from reference TRBV12-5 and TRBJ1-1): DARVTQTPRHKVTEMGQEVTMRCQPILGHNTVFWYRQTMMQGLELLAYFRNRAPLDDSGMPKDRFSAEMPDATLATLKIQPSEPRDSAVYFCASGPGTGSFNTEAFFGQGTRLTVV.

The V call is TRBV6-5, the J call TRBJ1-1; D unclear. This CDR3 has 15 amino acids. Germline-derived CDR1 and CDR2 are MNHEY and SVGAGI. Trimming stripped 6 bases from V and 4 bases from J, with 18 bases between. In DNA form, the CDR3 reads TGTGCCAGCAGCCCTACGTTCGATTCGGTCACTGAAGCTTTCTTT. As protein: CASSPTFDSVTEAFF.

The V gene is TRBV4-1, the J gene TRBJ1-5; D ambiguous. Trimming removed 4 bases at V and 3 bases at J, with 16 bases between. CDR1 is MGHRA and CDR2 is YSYEKL in the germline V gene. CDR3 length equals 16 residues. The CDR3 DNA reads as TGCGCCAGCAGCCTCAGATATTTGCGGGACAATCAGCCCCAGCATTTT. Protein sequence: CASSLRYLRDNQPQHF.

CDR3 in DNA: TGTGCCAGCAGCCAGAGCGGAACTAGTTACGCCGGGGAGCTGTTTTTT. This gives the protein CASSQSGTSYAGELFF. This rearrangement joins TRBV5-4 to TRBJ2-2, with a weak D call TRBD2 (5 bases). Trimming cost V 4 bases and J 6 bases, with 19 bases left between them. Germline CDR1 SGHNT, CDR2 YYREEE (reference sequence). This CDR3 comprises 16 residues. Filled out from reference TRBV5-4 and TRBJ2-2, the complete variable domain reads ETGVTQSPTHLIKTRGQQVTLRCSSQSGHNTVSWYQQALGQGPQFIFQYYREEENGRGNFPPRFSGLQFPNYSSELNVNALELDDSALYLCASSQSGTSYAGELFFGEGSRLTVL.

The rearrangement joins TRBV4-1 to TRBJ2-7, with D tentatively TRBD2 (6 bases). V was clipped by 1 base and J by 2 bases, with 12 bases between them. Germline V gene data show CDR1 as MGHRA and CDR2 as YSYEKL. The CDR3 length is 15 residues. The CDR3 region has the DNA TGCGCCAGCAGCCAAGCCCTAGCGAGGGCCTACGAGCAGTACTTC. This codes for CASSQALARAYEQYF.

The V gene is TRBV7-2, the J gene TRBJ2-2; 15 bases match TRBD2. The CDR3 has 18 residues. The germline gives CDR1 SGHTA, CDR2 FQGNSA. The V gene end was trimmed by 1 base and the J gene end by 5 bases; junction bases not matched to a gene: 5. CDR3 sequence reads: CASSLVGLAGGRTGELFF. The CDR3 DNA reads TGTGCCAGCAGCTTAGTTGGACTAGCGGGGGGGCGGACCGGGGAGCTGTTTTTT.

About this clone: In the same sample, other DNA sequences code for this CDR3. CDR3 sequence reads: CAWRGQGNQPQHF. The CDR3, as DNA: TGTGCCTGGAGGGGACAGGGCAATCAGCCCCAGCATTTT. V is TRBV30 and J is TRBJ1-5, with 8 bases that match TRBD1. The CDR3 is made up of 13 amino acids. CDR1 and CDR2 from the germline V gene are GTSNPN and SVGIG (reference sequence). Unmatched junction bases numbered 0, after V lost 3 bases and J lost 2 bases.